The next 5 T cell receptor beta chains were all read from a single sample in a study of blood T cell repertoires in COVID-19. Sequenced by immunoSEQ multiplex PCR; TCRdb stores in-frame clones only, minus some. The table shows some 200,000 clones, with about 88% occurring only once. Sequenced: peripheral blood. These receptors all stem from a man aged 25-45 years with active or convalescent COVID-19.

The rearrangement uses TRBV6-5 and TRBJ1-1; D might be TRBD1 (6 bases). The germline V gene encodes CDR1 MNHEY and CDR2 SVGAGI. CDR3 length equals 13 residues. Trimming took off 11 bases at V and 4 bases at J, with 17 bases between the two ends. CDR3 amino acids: CAVGREGGTEAFF. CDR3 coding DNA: TGTGCCGTGGGGAGGGAAGGGGGCACTGAAGCTTTCTTT.

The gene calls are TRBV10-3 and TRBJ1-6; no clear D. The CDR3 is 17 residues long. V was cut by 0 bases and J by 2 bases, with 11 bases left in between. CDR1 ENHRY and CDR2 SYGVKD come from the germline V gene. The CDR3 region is CAISESTPSPYNSPLHF. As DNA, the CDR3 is TGTGCCATCAGTGAGTCAACACCATCCCCCTATAATTCACCCCTCCACTTT.

CDR3 nucleotides: TGTGCCAGCAGTTACCATCCGGGACAGGGTATCGACGAGCAGTACTTC. Its protein product is CASSYHPGQGIDEQYF. The J gene is TRBJ2-7, the V gene TRBV6-2 or TRBV6-3, with 9 bases aligning to TRBD1. This CDR3 region has 16 residues. Germline lookup yields CDR1 MNHEY and CDR2 SVGEGT. V shed 2 bases, J shed 5 bases, and the junction held 10 bases outside the gene matches.

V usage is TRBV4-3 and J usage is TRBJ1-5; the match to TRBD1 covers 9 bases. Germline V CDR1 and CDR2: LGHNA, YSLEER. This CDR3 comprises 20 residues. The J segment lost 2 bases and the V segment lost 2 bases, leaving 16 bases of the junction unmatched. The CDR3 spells CASSQSFWDRDLGGNQPQHF. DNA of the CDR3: TGCGCCAGCAGCCAATCTTTCTGGGACAGGGACTTGGGGGGCAATCAGCCCCAGCATTTT.

The CDR3 DNA reads TGTGCCAGCAGTTTCGCAGTGAACACTGAAGCTTTCTTT. This gives the protein CASSFAVNTEAFF. J is TRBJ1-1 and V is TRBV6-5, with D unresolved. The germline V gene has CDR1 MNHEY and CDR2 SVGAGI. The germline V and J ends were trimmed by 4 bases and 0 bases, with 6 bases remaining between them. This CDR3 spans 13 amino acids.